This T cell receptor beta chain is from a study of CD8+CD57+ T cells in acquired aplastic anemia. Genomic DNA provided the template from which TCR beta VDJ and CDR3 profiles were obtained. TCRdb used MiXCR to reprocess the reads, holding one entry per CDR3 protein. The table includes roughly 250,000 distinct CDR3 sequences, about 80% detected once. The CDR3 spans 14 residues. Per germline, CDR1 SGHDN and CDR2 FVKESK. The V and J ends lost 4 bases and 13 bases respectively, with 23 bases between them. Patients chosen for sequencing had shown CD8+CD57+ cell expansion by flow cytometry. Sample: sorted CD4+, CD8+, or CD8+CD57+ T cells (not recorded which) from PBMCs. The chain combines TRBV14 with TRBJ2-7; weak D call: TRBD1 (6 bases). The TCR originated in a human donor with aplastic anemia. CDR3 coding DNA: TGTGCCAGCAGCCGGGGACATGGGCAATCCGTGCACTACTTC. It codes for CASSRGHGQSVHYF.